The entry that follows covers one TCR beta chain sequence. This CDR3 spans 14 amino acids. J gave up 7 bases and V 2 bases, and 4 bases lay outside the gene matches. Germline lookup yields CDR1 MNHEY and CDR2 SVGEGT. This entry is derived from a study of blood T cell repertoires in COVID-19. TCRdb's table, derived via immunoSEQ multiplex PCR, lists solely in-frame clones and lacks some. Seen here are roughly 200,000 clones, about 85% observed once, and the top ten hold approximately 8%. This chain connects TRBV6-2 or TRBV6-3 to TRBJ1-5, with 8 bases lining up with TRBD1. Sequenced material: peripheral blood. This sequence originates from a woman of 80 years or more with acute or convalescent COVID-19. CDR3 sequence reads: CASSYGQGSQPQHF. The CDR3 DNA is TGTGCCAGCAGTTACGGACAGGGCTCACAGCCCCAGCATTTT.